Presented here are 22 T cell receptor beta chains from one specimen sequenced in a study of shared clonotypes between healthy human individuals. Data came from immunoSEQ multiplex PCR; TCRdb stores just in-frame clones and leaves some out. Of approximately 2.3 million clones listed, 85% to 95% were seen once; the top ten hold under 0.45%. The sample comprised naive CD4+ T cells from PBMCs. Subset here: CD45RA+ positively selected. All receptors come from a man between 18 and 29 years old in good health. Some clones in this sample may be carry-over from other donors' samples.

As regards this clone: Other nucleotide sequences from this sample produce the same CDR3. The gene calls are TRBV11-3 and TRBJ2-2, with TRBD2 as a possible D gene (6 bases). Germline CDR1 is SGHNT and CDR2 is YENEEA. V lost 1 base and J lost 2, with 8 bases in between. The CDR3 is made up of 15 amino acids. CDR3 amino acids: CASSLGGTNTGELFF. The CDR3 nucleotides are TGTGCCAGCAGCTTAGGCGGGACCAACACCGGGGAGCTGTTTTTT.

The chain joins TRBV9 to TRBJ2-2; no firm D call. Deletions cut 0 bases from V and 6 bases from J, with 9 bases between. The germline CDR1 and CDR2 sequences are SGDLS and YYNGEE. This CDR3 has 14 residues. In DNA form, the CDR3 reads TGTGCCAGCAGCGTAGATGGGTTCGCCGGGGAGCTGTTTTTT. Translating gives CASSVDGFAGELFF.

This chain joins TRBV30 and TRBJ2-5, with D possibly being TRBD1 or TRBD2 (5 bases each). Germline CDR1 is GTSNPN and CDR2 is SVGIG (reference sequence). The CDR3 length is 14 residues. Trimming took off 1 base at V and 1 base at J, with 10 bases between the two ends. The CDR3 coding sequence is TGTGCCTGGAGTGCATGGGGGAGCCAAGAGACCCAGTACTTC. This gives the protein CAWSAWGSQETQYF.

The rearrangement joins TRBV11-2 to TRBJ2-5, with D perhaps TRBD1 (5 bases). There are 15 residues in the CDR3. V lost 2 bases and J lost 1, with 11 bases in between. Germline V CDR1 and CDR2: SGHAT, FQNNGV. The CDR3 DNA reads as TGTGCCAGCAGCTTACTCCCAGGGCCCCAAGAGACCCAGTACTTC. Amino acid sequence: CASSLLPGPQETQYF. The full variable domain, in which reference TRBV11-2 and TRBJ2-5 provide the parts outside the CDR3, is EAGVAQSPRYKIIEKRQSVAFWCNPISGHATLYWYQQILGQGPKLLIQFQNNGVVDDSQLPKDRFSAERLKGVDSTLKIQPAKLEDSAVYLCASSLLPGPQETQYFGPGTRLLVL.

About this clone itself: Germline and junction disagree at one end, which may indicate a read error. The rearrangement joins TRBV7-3 to TRBJ1-1; 7 bases match TRBD1. The length of the CDR3 is 15 residues. Germline V gene data show CDR1 as SGHTA and CDR2 as FQGTGA. The CDR3 loop is CASSLYPGTVTAAFF. CDR3 coding DNA: TGTGCCAGCAGCTTATATCCTGGGACAGTGACTGCAGCTTTCTTT.

This rearrangement joins TRBV18 to TRBJ1-5; the D is unclear. Germline V gene data show CDR1 as KGHSH and CDR2 as LQKENI. The CDR3 length is 13 residues. V lost 4 bases and J 5 bases, leaving 9 bases between the germline ends. CDR3 sequence: CASSRFADQPQHF. The CDR3 DNA reads as TGTGCCAGCTCACGGTTCGCAGATCAGCCCCAGCATTTT.

The CDR3 protein is CASRPGTSLSAGELFF. CDR3 bases: TGTGCCAGCAGACCCGGGACTAGTCTGTCGGCCGGGGAGCTGTTTTTT. The chain combines TRBV5-5 with TRBJ2-2, with TRBD2 identical over 8 bases. Germline trimming cut 5 bases from V and 6 bases from J; bases unmatched to any gene: 12. This CDR3 has 16 amino acids. The V gene's germline CDR1 is SGHKS and CDR2 YYEKEE (reference sequence).

This clone occurred once. The chain combines TRBV6-6 with TRBJ2-2, with a weak D call TRBD2 (5 bases). This CDR3 contains 14 residues. V was pared by 6 bases and J by 0 bases, with 8 bases between. Germline CDR1 and CDR2: MNHNY and SVGAGI (reference sequence). CDR3 sequence reads: CASRGVANTGELFF. The CDR3 DNA is TGTGCCAGCAGGGGAGTCGCGAACACCGGGGAGCTGTTTTTT.

This sequence joins TRBV5-1 and TRBJ1-1, with 8 nucleotides matching TRBD1. The ends lost 3 bases at V and 1 base at J; junction bases unmatched: 2. In germline, CDR1 is SGHRS, CDR2 YFSETQ. The CDR3 extends over 14 amino acids. CDR3 amino acids: CASSYGTGNTEAFF. The CDR3 bases are TGCGCCAGCAGCTACGGGACAGGGAACACTGAAGCTTTCTTT.

CDR3 sequence (DNA): TGCGCCAGCAGCTTTATGCCAGGGGGCTCCTACGAGCAGTACTTC. It codes for CASSFMPGGSYEQYF. This chain connects TRBV5-1 to TRBJ2-7; 7 nucleotides align to TRBD1. This CDR3 is built from 15 residues. The germline CDR1 and CDR2 sequences are SGHRS and YFSETQ. Trimming took 2 bases from V and 0 from J; bases not matched to a gene: 5.

The genes are TRBV30 and TRBJ2-7, with D possibly TRBD1 on 5 matching bases. The CDR3 is made up of 15 amino acids. The germline CDR1 and CDR2 sequences are GTSNPN and SVGIG (reference sequence). Trimming cost V 1 base and J 0 bases, with 13 bases left between them. The CDR3 sequence is CAWSDPPRGSYEQYF. The CDR3 bases are TGTGCCTGGAGTGACCCTCCTAGGGGCTCCTACGAGCAGTACTTC.

The CDR3 DNA reads as TGTGCCAGCACTGTAGGGGCAGAAAGGGTGACCCAGTACTTC. This sequence encodes CASTVGAERVTQYF. The V and J genes are TRBV2 and TRBJ2-5; D is perhaps TRBD1 (5 bases). Germline loops: CDR1 SNHLY, CDR2 FYNNEI. This CDR3 contains 14 residues. Trimming cost V 7 bases and J 7 bases, with 19 bases left between them.

The chain links TRBV5-4 to TRBJ2-5; tentatively, D is TRBD1 (6 bases). V dropped 4 bases and J dropped 2 bases, with 9 bases sitting between them. Germline V gives CDR1 SGHNT, CDR2 YYREEE (reference sequence). The CDR3 runs to 13 residues. The CDR3 region has the DNA TGTGCCAGCAGCCAGGACAGTCAAGAGACCCAGTACTTC. Its protein product is CASSQDSQETQYF.

The chain links TRBV28 to TRBJ2-5, with D maybe TRBD1 (6 bases). V was cut by 0 bases and J by 5 bases, with 13 bases left in between. Germline CDR1 reads MDHEN; CDR2 reads SYDVKM. The CDR3 has 15 amino acids. CDR3 amino acids: CASSLWGAGAETQYF. DNA of the CDR3: TGTGCCAGCAGTTTATGGGGGGCAGGGGCGGAGACCCAGTACTTC.

V is TRBV4-1 and J is TRBJ2-6; D may correspond to TRBD1 or TRBD2 (5 bases each). The V gene's germline CDR1 is MGHRA and CDR2 YSYEKL. The CDR3 is 19 residues long. V was pared by 0 bases and J by 0 bases, with 15 bases between. The CDR3 DNA follows: TGCGCCAGCAGCCAAGATCCCAGGGCTGGGGGCTCTGGGGCCAACGTCCTGACTTTC. Translated, it gives CASSQDPRAGGSGANVLTF.

V and J are TRBV11-2 and TRBJ2-3, with 7 bases fitting TRBD2. The CDR3 loop spans 16 amino acids. V lost 5 bases to trimming and J lost 2 bases; unmatched junction nucleotides: 10. CDR1 and CDR2 (germline): SGHAT, FQNNGV. CDR3 sequence reads: CASSRNLAEVTDTQYF. The CDR3 region has the DNA TGTGCCAGCAGCCGAAACCTAGCGGAAGTCACAGATACGCAGTATTTT.

The V gene is TRBV19, the J gene TRBJ1-2, with D tentatively TRBD1 (5 bases). CDR1 is LNHDA and CDR2 is SQIVND in the germline V gene (reference sequence). This CDR3 is built from 14 residues. The V end was cut by 4 bases, the J end by 6 bases, with 15 bases between. The CDR3 reads CASSTGWEGNGYTF. The CDR3 DNA is TGTGCCAGTAGTACAGGATGGGAGGGGAATGGCTACACCTTC.

The V and J genes are TRBV29-1 and TRBJ2-1, with 9 nucleotides matching TRBD1. V gave up 4 bases and J gave up 6 bases; unmatched junction bases: 4. Germline V gene lookup returns CDR1 SQVTM and CDR2 ANQGSEA. The length of the CDR3 is 13 residues. The DNA of the CDR3 is TGCAGCGTTGCGGGGACAGGGTTCAATGAGCAGTTCTTC. It yields the protein CSVAGTGFNEQFF.

On this clone: An end of the junction differs from the germline gene, which may be a read error. The chain recombines TRBV9 with TRBJ1-2; 8 bases fit TRBD1. Germline values: CDR1 SGDLS, CDR2 YYNGEE. CDR3 length: 15 residues. CDR3 coding DNA: TGTGCCAGCAGCGCCTTGGGACAGGAGACGTATGGCTGCACCTTC. Translating it yields CASSALGQETYGCTF.

This chain connects TRBV10-3 to TRBJ2-7; D tentatively reads TRBD1 or TRBD2 (6 bases each). The V end was cut by 4 bases, the J end by 2 bases, with 12 bases between. Germline-derived CDR1 and CDR2 are ENHRY and SYGVKD. CDR3 length: 14 residues. The CDR3, as DNA: TGTGCCATCAGTGGGGGGCGGGGACCCTACGAGCAGTACTTC. Translated, it gives CAISGGRGPYEQYF.

The rearrangement links TRBV5-5 to TRBJ1-4; tentatively, D is TRBD1 (6 bases). V lost 0 bases and J lost 3, with 12 bases in between. The germline gives CDR1 SGHKS, CDR2 YYEKEE (reference sequence). The CDR3 is made up of 16 amino acids. The CDR3 coding sequence is TGTGCCAGCAGCTTGGGGACAGTTTTTCCTAATGAAAAACTGTTTTTT. Translation gives CASSLGTVFPNEKLFF.

The rearrangement joins TRBV27 to TRBJ2-2; either TRBD1 or TRBD2 may supply D (5 bases each). The germline V gene has CDR1 MNHEY and CDR2 SMNVEV (reference sequence). The CDR3 sequence is 15 residues long. The V and J ends lost 5 bases and 4 bases respectively, with 14 bases between them. The CDR3 protein is CASSQLVGGTGELFF. CDR3 DNA sequence: TGTGCCAGCAGTCAACTAGTTGGGGGCACCGGGGAGCTGTTTTTT.